This TCR beta chain was identified in a study of shared clonotypes between healthy human individuals. Those who donated were healthy HIV-negative adults, with no recent acute infections or vaccinations reported. Findings of the study overall: Sharing across four donors was seen in 4.5% to 5.5% of naive CD4 clonotypes.

Germline CDR1 SNHLY, CDR2 FYNNEI. This CDR3 comprises 11 residues. Trimming cost V 6 bases and J 3 bases, with 4 bases left between them. Sequencing was performed with immunoSEQ multiplex PCR; in TCRdb, only in-frame clones are kept and a portion is missing. Here the sample spans nearly 1 million clones, approximately 76% being singletons. Comments on this clone: Its target is unknown. Other nucleotide sequences in the sample specify the same CDR3.

The V and J genes are TRBV2 and TRBJ2-3; D gene unclear. The source material was memory CD4+ T cells sorted from blood. Subset reported: CD45RA-negative fraction. This sequence originates from a young man in good health. CDR3 DNA: TGTGCCAGCAGGGTGACAGATACGCAGTATTTT. It is translated as CASRVTDTQYF.